These T cell receptor beta chains were read from a single sample in a study of blood T cells in healthy people across ages. TCRdb re-called the 5' RACE reads through MiXCR, storing one row per CDR3 protein. This repertoire shows approximately 900,000 distinct CDR3 sequences, roughly 29% found once; its top ten account for 10%. These data were also reused for a study on T cells of mothers and their children.

The sample was blood. Receptors originate from a woman in her thirties or forties in good health. The CDR3 runs from the conserved cysteine through the conserved F or W. Each record gives: D gene, clone size, J gene, V gene, CDR3 DNA, CDR3 protein. A D gene is named only where the DNA matches it firmly. Clone size, where shown, is once, few, many, or a class for clones that have expanded.

d_gene: .; abundance: .; j_gene: TRBJ2-3; v_gene: TRBV5-1; CDR3nt: TGCGCCAGCAGGCTCCCTCGCGGAGGAAAGAGCACAGATACGCAGTATTTT; CDR3aa: CASRLPRGGKSTDTQYF
d_gene: .; abundance: few; j_gene: TRBJ2-2; v_gene: TRBV20-1; CDR3nt: TGCAGTGCTAGAGGATACTCAGGTGGTCAGGGGTACACCGGGGAGCTGTTTTTT; CDR3aa: CSARGYSGGQGYTGELFF
d_gene: .; abundance: .; j_gene: TRBJ1-5; v_gene: TRBV19; CDR3nt: TGTGCCAGTAGTTCCAGGGGAGAGGGCAATCAGCCCCAGCATTTT; CDR3aa: CASSSRGEGNQPQHF
d_gene: .; abundance: few; j_gene: TRBJ2-7; v_gene: TRBV15; CDR3nt: TGTGCCACCAGCCTGACTAGCTCCTACGAGCAGTACTTC; CDR3aa: CATSLTSSYEQYF
d_gene: TRBD1; abundance: many; j_gene: TRBJ1-2; v_gene: TRBV5-1; CDR3nt: TGCGCCAGCAGCAGTACCCGGGGACAGGGCTACACCTTC; CDR3aa: CASSSTRGQGYTF
d_gene: .; abundance: few; j_gene: TRBJ2-3; v_gene: TRBV20-1; CDR3nt: TGCAGTGCTATACAGGGAACAACAAGCACAGATACGCAGTATTTT; CDR3aa: CSAIQGTTSTDTQYF
d_gene: .; abundance: many; j_gene: TRBJ2-1; v_gene: TRBV7-2; CDR3nt: TGTGCCAGCAGCTTTGAGGGATATGAGCAGTTCTTC; CDR3aa: CASSFEGYEQFF
d_gene: .; abundance: .; j_gene: TRBJ2-1; v_gene: TRBV7-2; CDR3nt: TGTGCCAGCAGCTCGGGGTGGAGGGGTTCCTACAATGAGCAGTTCTTC; CDR3aa: CASSSGWRGSYNEQFF
d_gene: TRBD2; abundance: .; j_gene: TRBJ2-3; v_gene: TRBV3-1; CDR3nt: TGTGCCAGCAGCCAAGAAGGACTAGCAACATTGACAGATACGCAGTATTTT; CDR3aa: CASSQEGLATLTDTQYF
d_gene: .; abundance: .; j_gene: TRBJ2-2; v_gene: TRBV20-1; CDR3nt: TGCAGTGCTGTTCAGGGTATTACCGGGGAGCTGTTTTTT; CDR3aa: CSAVQGITGELFF
d_gene: .; abundance: .; j_gene: TRBJ2-7; v_gene: TRBV7-2; CDR3nt: TGTGCCAGCAGCTTACGCGGGGGCGGTCACGAGCAGTACTTC; CDR3aa: CASSLRGGGHEQYF
d_gene: .; abundance: .; j_gene: TRBJ1-6; v_gene: TRBV30; CDR3nt: TGTGCCTGGAGTAAAATTAATTCACCCCTCCACTTT; CDR3aa: CAWSKINSPLHF
d_gene: .; abundance: few; j_gene: TRBJ2-2; v_gene: TRBV29-1; CDR3nt: TGCAGCGTTGATGAAAGGGGAGAGGAGTCCTACGCCGGGGAGCTGTTTTTT; CDR3aa: CSVDERGEESYAGELFF
d_gene: .; abundance: few; j_gene: TRBJ1-1; v_gene: TRBV3-1; CDR3nt: TGTGCCAGCAGCCAAGGCGGCTACCTGAACACTGAAGCTTTCTTT; CDR3aa: CASSQGGYLNTEAFF
d_gene: .; abundance: .; j_gene: TRBJ1-4; v_gene: TRBV18; CDR3nt: TGTGCCAGCTCATCTCAGAAGGGACGGCGCCGAATTAATGAAAAACTGTTTTTT; CDR3aa: CASSSQKGRRRINEKLFF
d_gene: .; abundance: few; j_gene: TRBJ2-3; v_gene: TRBV25-1; CDR3nt: TGTGCCAGCAGTGACCCCCCAACAAGACTCGGCACAGATACGCAGTATTTT; CDR3aa: CASSDPPTRLGTDTQYF
d_gene: .; abundance: .; j_gene: TRBJ1-1; v_gene: TRBV4-1; CDR3nt: TGCGCCAGCAGTCACACAGGGAACATTGAAGCTTTCTTT; CDR3aa: CASSHTGNIEAFF
d_gene: TRBD1; abundance: .; j_gene: TRBJ2-2; v_gene: TRBV20-1; CDR3nt: TGCAGTGCTTACCGACAGGGGAGCACCGGGGAGCTGTTTTTT; CDR3aa: CSAYRQGSTGELFF
d_gene: TRBD2; abundance: few; j_gene: TRBJ2-1; v_gene: TRBV2; CDR3nt: TGTGCCATCCAGACTAGCGGGGCCTACAATGAGCAGTTCTTC; CDR3aa: CAIQTSGAYNEQFF
d_gene: .; abundance: .; j_gene: TRBJ1-4; v_gene: TRBV11-2; CDR3nt: TGTGCCAGCAGCTTGGGAGGGGGACGGTCAACTAATGAAAAACTGTTTTTT; CDR3aa: CASSLGGGRSTNEKLFF
d_gene: TRBD2; abundance: few; j_gene: TRBJ2-1; v_gene: TRBV28; CDR3nt: TGTGCCAGCCTCACGGGGGGGAGCTCCTACAATGAGCAGTTCTTC; CDR3aa: CASLTGGSSYNEQFF
d_gene: .; abundance: many; j_gene: TRBJ2-7; v_gene: TRBV7-2; CDR3nt: TGTGCCAGCAGCTCGGTGGGGGGCGAGCAGTACTTC; CDR3aa: CASSSVGGEQYF
d_gene: .; abundance: many; j_gene: TRBJ1-2; v_gene: TRBV4-1; CDR3nt: TGCGCCAGCAGCCCAGGAAGGGGTTTGGGTGGCTACACCTTC; CDR3aa: CASSPGRGLGGYTF
d_gene: TRBD1; abundance: .; j_gene: TRBJ2-1; v_gene: TRBV11-2; CDR3nt: TGTGCCAGCAGCCCTCGGACAGGGCGGTCGAGCAATGAGCAGTTCTTC; CDR3aa: CASSPRTGRSSNEQFF
d_gene: .; abundance: few; j_gene: TRBJ2-1; v_gene: TRBV4-3; CDR3nt: TGCGCCAGCAGCCAAGATTCAACCCAGGGGCAGTTCTTC; CDR3aa: CASSQDSTQGQFF
d_gene: .; abundance: .; j_gene: TRBJ1-2; v_gene: TRBV20-1; CDR3nt: TGCAGTGCCCCGGACAAAGATGACTACACCTTC; CDR3aa: CSAPDKDDYTF
d_gene: .; abundance: many; j_gene: TRBJ2-5; v_gene: TRBV5-1; CDR3nt: TGCGCCAGCAGCTTGGTATTTGAGACCCAGTACTTC; CDR3aa: CASSLVFETQYF
d_gene: .; abundance: few; j_gene: TRBJ1-2; v_gene: TRBV5-6; CDR3nt: TGTGCCAGCAGTCCTTTAGGCGGGGCAATTCACGGCTACACCTTC; CDR3aa: CASSPLGGAIHGYTF
d_gene: TRBD2; abundance: few; j_gene: TRBJ2-1; v_gene: TRBV24-1; CDR3nt: TGTGCCACCAGTGACGCACTAGCGGAGAGCTCCTACAATGAGCAGTTCTTC; CDR3aa: CATSDALAESSYNEQFF
d_gene: TRBD1; abundance: many; j_gene: TRBJ2-7; v_gene: TRBV19; CDR3nt: TGTGCCAGTAGTGCCTCAGGGGGCCCCTACGAGCAGTACTTC; CDR3aa: CASSASGGPYEQYF
d_gene: TRBD2; abundance: .; j_gene: TRBJ2-5; v_gene: TRBV20-1; CDR3nt: TGCAGTGCTAAGGGACTAGCGGGGGGGCGGGAGACCCAGTACTTC; CDR3aa: CSAKGLAGGRETQYF
d_gene: .; abundance: .; j_gene: TRBJ2-5; v_gene: TRBV5-1; CDR3nt: TGCACCAGCAGTCCAGAGGCACAAGAGGAGACCCAGTACTTC; CDR3aa: CTSSPEAQEETQYF
d_gene: .; abundance: few; j_gene: TRBJ1-6; v_gene: TRBV6-1; CDR3nt: TGTGCCAGCAGTGGCGAGCGGGGGGGAAGAAGATATAATTCACCCCTCCACTTT; CDR3aa: CASSGERGGRRYNSPLHF
d_gene: TRBD1; abundance: few; j_gene: TRBJ1-2; v_gene: TRBV20-1; CDR3nt: TGCAGTGCTAGCACAGGGGCCCTCTACTATGGCTACACCTTC; CDR3aa: CSASTGALYYGYTF
d_gene: .; abundance: few; j_gene: TRBJ2-1; v_gene: TRBV24-1; CDR3nt: TGTGCCACCAGTGGGGGGACGTTAACCCGTGAGCAGTTCTTC; CDR3aa: CATSGGTLTREQFF
d_gene: .; abundance: .; j_gene: TRBJ2-5; v_gene: TRBV11-2; CDR3nt: TGTGCCAGCAGCTCAAGACCGGGGTCGGAAGAGACCCAGTACTTC; CDR3aa: CASSSRPGSEETQYF
d_gene: .; abundance: .; j_gene: TRBJ1-6; v_gene: TRBV4-3; CDR3nt: TGCGCCAGCAGCCAAGATGGGGGGGCAGGATCACCCCTCCACTTT; CDR3aa: CASSQDGGAGSPLHF
d_gene: .; abundance: few; j_gene: TRBJ2-2; v_gene: TRBV27; CDR3nt: TGTGCCAGCAGTTTCGGGATAGGTCTCACCGGGGAGCTGTTTTTT; CDR3aa: CASSFGIGLTGELFF
d_gene: .; abundance: few; j_gene: TRBJ2-1; v_gene: TRBV5-1; CDR3nt: TGCGCCAGCAGCTTGGATGGGGTAGCAAGCAATGAGCAGTTCTTC; CDR3aa: CASSLDGVASNEQFF
d_gene: .; abundance: few; j_gene: TRBJ1-1; v_gene: TRBV5-1; CDR3nt: TGCGCCAGCAGCTTACGACCCTCAGGGACTGAAGCTTTCTTT; CDR3aa: CASSLRPSGTEAFF
d_gene: TRBD1; abundance: .; j_gene: TRBJ2-6; v_gene: TRBV5-1; CDR3nt: TGCGCCAGCGGGTGGGGACAGGCCTCTGGGGCCAACGTCCTGACTTTC; CDR3aa: CASGWGQASGANVLTF
d_gene: .; abundance: .; j_gene: TRBJ2-7; v_gene: TRBV6-6; CDR3nt: TGTGCCAGCAGTTACCCGTCACAGGGAACCTACGAGCAGTACTTC; CDR3aa: CASSYPSQGTYEQYF
d_gene: .; abundance: many; j_gene: TRBJ2-5; v_gene: TRBV18; CDR3nt: TGTGCCAGCTCACCGGCCGGGATCCAAGAGACCCAGTACTTC; CDR3aa: CASSPAGIQETQYF
d_gene: TRBD1; abundance: few; j_gene: TRBJ2-5; v_gene: TRBV5-1; CDR3nt: TGCGCCAGCAGCTTGGTGACAGGGGGCGAAGAGACCCAGTACTTC; CDR3aa: CASSLVTGGEETQYF
d_gene: .; abundance: many; j_gene: TRBJ2-6; v_gene: TRBV12-3/TRBV12-4; CDR3nt: TGTGCCAGCAGTGCCGATGGTGGGGCCAACGTCCTGACTTTC; CDR3aa: CASSADGGANVLTF